Each of the 12 T cell receptor beta chains below was sequenced from the same sample in a study of blood T cell repertoires in COVID-19. Data came from immunoSEQ multiplex PCR; TCRdb stores just in-frame clones and leaves some out. The table has approximately 180,000 clones, roughly 90% seen once. The sequencing input was peripheral blood. Every receptor here comes from a woman aged 45-65 years with acute or convalescent COVID-19.

The V gene is TRBV2, the J gene TRBJ2-2, with D possibly being TRBD1 (6 bases). This CDR3 has 17 residues. With 6 bases removed from V and 5 bases from J, the gap between germline ends came to 22 bases. In germline, CDR1 is SNHLY, CDR2 FYNNEI. CDR3 region: CASRHGQNKLLTGELFF. CDR3 nucleotides: TGTGCCAGCAGACACGGACAGAATAAGCTTCTAACCGGGGAGCTGTTTTTT.

The count of this clone is one. The V gene is TRBV3-1 (or the pseudogene TRBV3-2), the J gene TRBJ2-7, with D unclear. This CDR3 has 15 amino acids. CDR1 and CDR2 (germline): LGHDT, YNNKEL (reference sequence). V shed 0 bases and J shed 0 bases, with 9 bases lying between them. CDR3 in DNA: TGTGCCAGCAGCCAAGATCCGGTTGCCTCCTACGAGCAGTACTTC. This gives the protein CASSQDPVASYEQYF.

The chain carries TRBV12-3 or TRBV12-4 and TRBJ1-3; no clear D gene. The CDR3 length is 12 residues. V dropped 3 bases and J dropped 4 bases, with 4 bases sitting between them. CDR3: CASSFIGNTIYF. The CDR3 nucleotides read TGTGCCAGCAGTTTCATCGGAAACACCATATATTTT.

The V gene is TRBV7-8, the J gene TRBJ1-4; 9 nucleotides align to TRBD1. The V gene's germline CDR1 is SGHVS and CDR2 FQNEAQ. The CDR3 consists of 14 residues. Unmatched junction bases numbered 6, after V lost 5 bases and J lost 8 bases. The CDR3 region has the DNA TGTGCCAGCAGCCCGAGGGACAGGGCCGAAAAACTGTTTTTT. As protein: CASSPRDRAEKLFF.

V and J are TRBV11-3 and TRBJ1-6; no reliable D call. The germline V gene encodes CDR1 SGHNT and CDR2 YENEEA. This CDR3 region has 14 residues. Trimming took off 5 bases at V and 9 bases at J, with 14 bases between the two ends. This CDR3 is CASSPSGRSSPLHF. The CDR3 DNA is TGTGCCAGCAGCCCAAGCGGCCGGTCTTCACCCCTCCACTTT.

V and J are TRBV9 and TRBJ2-7, with TRBD1 identical over 8 bases. With 4 bases clipped from V and 4 bases from J, the junction kept 7 bases outside the gene matches. The germline gives CDR1 SGDLS, CDR2 YYNGEE. CDR3 size: 14 residues. Here the CDR3 reads CASSTRDRRYEQYF. CDR3 nucleotide sequence: TGTGCCAGCAGCACACGGGACAGGAGGTACGAGCAGTACTTC.

The chain employs TRBV7-2 and TRBJ1-2, with TRBD1 matching 10 bases. V lost 1 base, J lost 10 bases, and 3 bases stayed unmatched. The CDR3 sequence is 13 residues long. The germline gives CDR1 SGHTA, CDR2 FQGNSA. As DNA, the CDR3 is TGTGCCAGCAGCTTAGAAGGGACAGGGGTCTACACCTTC. This gives the protein CASSLEGTGVYTF.

The chain has TRBV6-5 and TRBJ1-5; D might be TRBD1 (5 bases). Trimming stripped 5 bases from V and 4 bases from J, with 9 bases between. The CDR3 has 13 residues. Per the germline V gene, CDR1 is MNHEY and CDR2 is SVGAGI. The CDR3 sequence is CASSRTTNQPQHF. CDR3 bases: TGTGCCAGCAGTAGGACAACGAATCAGCCCCAGCATTTT.

The chain has TRBV3-1 (or the pseudogene TRBV3-2) and TRBJ2-2; 7 bases are shared with TRBD2. The CDR3 covers 15 residues. Trimming cost V 2 bases and J 7 bases; bases outside gene matches: 7. Germline V gene data show CDR1 as LGHDT and CDR2 as YNNKEL (reference sequence). The CDR3 DNA sequence: TGTGCCAGCAGCCAAAACCCCGGGGGGATCGGGGAGCTGTTTTTT. This codes for CASSQNPGGIGELFF.

This clone is a singleton in its sample. The genes are TRBV11-2 and TRBJ2-3, with D perhaps TRBD1 (7 bases). Trimming left V 5 bases short and J 5 bases short, with 14 bases between. The germline V gene has CDR1 SGHAT and CDR2 FQNNGV. The CDR3 runs to 14 residues. The DNA of the CDR3 is TGTGCCAGCAGCCCGACAGGGAGGATAGATACGCAGTATTTT. Encoded protein: CASSPTGRIDTQYF.

This clone has more than one count but fewer than ten. The same CDR3 is also encoded by other DNA sequences in this sample. The chain carries TRBV7-2 and TRBJ1-1; perhaps TRBD1 as D (6 bases). CDR1 and CDR2 (germline): SGHTA, FQGNSA. V lost 0 bases to trimming and J lost 0 bases, with 8 bases between them. The length of the CDR3 is 15 residues. This CDR3 is CASSLAGAMNTEAFF. DNA of the CDR3: TGTGCCAGCAGCTTAGCGGGGGCCATGAACACTGAAGCTTTCTTT.

The CDR3 nucleotides are TGTGCCAGCAGCTTAGGAAGGACCGGGAGGGATACGCAGTATTTT. It encodes CASSLGRTGRDTQYF. The chain joins TRBV7-2 to TRBJ2-3; TRBD2 agrees at 7 bases. This CDR3 spans 15 amino acids. With V trimmed by 1 base and J by 6 bases, 7 bases remained unmatched. Germline V gene data show CDR1 as SGHTA and CDR2 as FQGNSA. Combining the CDR3 with reference TRBV7-2 and TRBJ2-3 gives the whole variable domain GAGVSQSPSNKVTEKGKDVELRCDPISGHTALYWYRQSLGQGLEFLIYFQGNSAPDKSGLPSDRFSAERTGGSVSTLTIQRTQQEDSAVYLCASSLGRTGRDTQYFGPGTRLTVL.